Shown below are 16 T cell receptor beta chains from a single sample sequenced in a study of breast tumors, draining lymph nodes, adjacent tissues. MiXCR was run by TCRdb on the multiplex PCR reads, yielding one entry per CDR3 protein. The table lists tens of thousands of distinct CDR3 sequences, 57% of them singletons. Sequenced material: breast tumor tissue. These receptors were taken from a female donor with breast cancer. Some clones in this sample may be carry-over from other donors' samples.

This clonotype has at least ten counts. The chain links TRBV5-6 to TRBJ2-7, with 12 bases aligning to TRBD1. Germline CDR1 and CDR2: SGHDT and YYEEEE. V lost 3 bases and J lost 6; bases outside the gene matches: 7. The CDR3 runs to 15 residues. The CDR3: CASSYRDRGPCEQYF. CDR3 DNA: TGTGCCAGCAGCTACCGGGACAGGGGGCCCTGCGAGCAGTACTTC.

V usage is TRBV6-6 and J usage is TRBJ1-2, with D tentatively TRBD1 (5 bases). The CDR3 is 14 amino acids. Germline V gene lookup returns CDR1 MNHNY and CDR2 SVGAGI (reference sequence). Trimming stripped 0 bases from V and 5 bases from J, with 10 bases between. CDR3: CASSYSGTTYGYTF. CDR3 nucleotide sequence: TGTGCCAGCAGTTACTCAGGGACGACTTATGGCTACACCTTC.

This clonotype was found many times. The chain carries TRBV19 and TRBJ1-5; D unclear. V lost 5 bases, J lost 5 bases, and 10 bases lay in between. CDR1 and CDR2 (germline): LNHDA, SQIVND (reference sequence). There are 13 residues in the CDR3. The CDR3 nucleotides read TGTGCCAGTAGTCCGGGTCTTCATCAGCCCCAGCATTTT. Its protein product is CASSPGLHQPQHF.

The sample holds many counts of this clonotype. The chain links TRBV7-9 to TRBJ2-1, with D possibly being TRBD1 (6 bases). V lost 8 bases, J lost 4 bases, and 18 bases lay in between. The CDR3 spans 15 residues. Per germline, CDR1 SEHNR and CDR2 FQNEAQ (reference sequence). The CDR3 DNA follows: TGTGCCAGCTCCCCCCCGGGACAACAGTACAATGAGCAGTTCTTC. Amino acids: CASSPPGQQYNEQFF.

A few counts support this clonotype. Possible read error: a much larger clone is one base away. The rearrangement links TRBV5-8 to TRBJ1-2; the match to TRBD1 covers 7 bases. The CDR3 runs to 12 residues. The V gene end was trimmed by 4 bases and the J gene end by 8 bases; junction bases not matched to a gene: 5. Per the germline V gene, CDR1 is SGHTS and CDR2 is YDEGEE. CDR3 region: CASSLTGPGYTF. In DNA, the CDR3 is TGTGCCAGCAGCCTGACAGGGCCCGGCTACACCTTC.

This clonotype was seen ten or more times. A much larger clone lies a single base off, so this may be a read error. The V and J genes are TRBV5-1 and TRBJ1-6; the D gene is possibly TRBD1 (5 bases). The CDR3 runs to 17 residues. From germline, CDR1 is SGHRS and CDR2 YFSETQ. Deletions cut 4 bases from V and 2 bases from J, with 16 bases between. This CDR3 is CASSRGDGSPYNSPLHF. CDR3 sequence (DNA): TGCGCCAGCAGCCGGGGGGACGGGAGCCCCTATAATTCACCCCTCCACTTT. Combining the CDR3 with reference TRBV5-1 and TRBJ1-6 gives the whole variable domain KAGVTQTPRYLIKTRGQQVTLSCSPISGHRSVSWYQQTPGQGLQFLFEYFSETQRNKGNFPGRFSGRQFSNSRSEMNVSTLELGDSALYLCASSRGDGSPYNSPLHFGNGTRLTVT.

The J gene is TRBJ1-5, the V gene TRBV20-1; D is possibly TRBD1 (6 bases). The V end lost 3 bases, the J end lost 1 base, and 13 bases lay between the germline ends. The CDR3 sequence is 15 residues long. Germline V gives CDR1 DFQATT, CDR2 SNEGSKA (reference sequence). CDR3 region: CSARKAGVSNQPQHF. CDR3 coding DNA: TGCAGTGCTAGGAAGGCAGGGGTCAGCAATCAGCCCCAGCATTTT.

The chain recombines TRBV7-9 with TRBJ2-5; 10 positions agree with TRBD2. CDR1 and CDR2 (germline): SEHNR, FQNEAQ (reference sequence). The CDR3 has 15 amino acids. Trimming took 6 bases from V and 4 from J; bases not matched to a gene: 8. CDR3 coding DNA: TGTGCCAGCAGTGCGGGGCTAGCGGGAGTAGAGACCCAGTACTTC. Translating it yields CASSAGLAGVETQYF.

The chain employs TRBV15 and TRBJ2-7; tentative D call: TRBD2 (5 bases). The CDR3 covers 17 residues. The germline V gene encodes CDR1 LNHNV and CDR2 YYDKDF (reference sequence). V lost 3 bases and J 0 bases, leaving 18 bases between the germline ends. In nucleotides, the CDR3 is TGTGCCACCAGCAGTCCCGGTCAGACGGGAAACTCCTACGAGCAGTACTTC. The encoded protein is CATSSPGQTGNSYEQYF.

The chain joins TRBV2 to TRBJ2-2; D possibly corresponds to TRBD2 (6 bases). Deletions cut 2 bases from V and 1 base from J, with 11 bases between. The CDR3 has 16 amino acids. CDR1 and CDR2 (germline): SNHLY, FYNNEI. The CDR3 protein is CASSELGGMNTGELFF. The CDR3 DNA sequence: TGTGCCAGCAGTGAATTGGGCGGGATGAACACCGGGGAGCTGTTTTTT.

This chain links TRBV7-2 with TRBJ2-3; possible D gene TRBD2, 6 bases. With 1 base removed from V and 4 bases from J, the gap between germline ends came to 9 bases. The length of the CDR3 is 14 residues. CDR1 SGHTA and CDR2 FQGNSA come from the germline V gene. DNA for the CDR3: TGTGCCAGCAGCTTAGTCGCTAGCGCAGATACGCAGTATTTT. As protein: CASSLVASADTQYF.

The chain recombines TRBV20-1 with TRBJ2-1; D is unclear. Germline-derived CDR1 and CDR2 are DFQATT and SNEGSKA (reference sequence). The CDR3 sequence is 15 residues long. Between the trimmed V and J ends, which lost 2 bases and 3 bases, there was a span of 14 bases. The CDR3 loop reads CSARTPQRDYNEQFF. In DNA form, the CDR3 reads TGCAGTGCTAGAACCCCCCAGAGAGACTACAATGAGCAGTTCTTC.

This clonotype was observed at least ten times. This rearrangement joins TRBV7-2 to TRBJ2-7; D possibly corresponds to TRBD1 (5 bases). V lost 1 base and J lost 0, with 10 bases in between. Germline V gene data show CDR1 as SGHTA and CDR2 as FQGNSA. This CDR3 has 15 amino acids. This CDR3 is CASSLGRQSSYEQYF. CDR3 DNA sequence: TGTGCCAGCAGCTTAGGACGACAGAGCTCCTACGAGCAGTACTTC.

The DNA of the CDR3 is TGTGCCAGCAGCTTGCACAGGGTCGCCTATGGCTACACCTTC. Translation: CASSLHRVAYGYTF. The chain carries TRBV5-5 and TRBJ1-2; tentatively, D is TRBD1 (6 bases). The CDR3 has 14 amino acids. From germline, CDR1 is SGHKS and CDR2 YYEKEE (reference sequence). V was pared by 1 base and J by 4 bases, with 11 bases between.

This clonotype was counted only a few times. This rearrangement joins TRBV7-8 to TRBJ2-7; 9 positions agree with TRBD1. Germline CDR1 and CDR2: SGHVS and FQNEAQ. This CDR3 has 13 residues. The CDR3 nucleotides read TGTGCTATAAGCGACAGGGGGAGAAACGAGCAGTACTTC. Translating gives CAISDRGRNEQYF.

This clonotype was seen repeatedly, ten times or more. This could be a read error, since a much larger clone is one nucleotide away. The chain uses TRBV20-1 and TRBJ2-7; D possibly corresponds to TRBD1 (6 bases). The CDR3 has 13 residues. The V and J ends lost 6 bases and 9 bases respectively, with 21 bases between them. Germline assignment: CDR1 DFQATT and CDR2 SNEGSKA (reference sequence). The CDR3 protein is CSADPLQGSAQYF. The CDR3 DNA follows: TGCAGTGCCGACCCTCTTCAGGGGTCCGCGCAGTACTTC.